Sequencing of this T cell receptor beta chain was carried out in a study of T cell clonality in common variable immunodeficiency. Study outcomes and limitations: Reportedly, TCR beta sequences from common variable immunodeficiency showed fewer deletions and N-nucleotide insertions. Patient heterogeneity in the CVID cohort limited correlations between repertoire features and clinical complications. Compared with healthy controls, CVID subjects showed increased TCRbeta clonality, mostly in about a third.

The table lists this clone with many counts. No antigen is known for it. The read ends 3 residues shy of where the CDR3 ends; the end is completed using the germline J gene. The data were produced by immunoSEQ multiplex PCR, yet TCRdb's version contains in-frame clones alone and is incomplete. Altogether about 34,000 clones were found in the sample, and no singletons occur. The CDR3 runs to 14 residues. Germline CDR1 and CDR2: SGDLS and YYNGEE. V was pared by 4 bases and J by 6 bases, with 9 bases of the junction left unmatched. The sample was peripheral blood mononuclear cells. The TCR comes from a human donor with common variable immunodeficiency. The J gene is TRBJ1-1, the V gene TRBV9; 7 nucleotides match TRBD1. CDR3 loop: CASSSQGQLAEAFF. The covered CDR3 bases are TGTGCCAGCAGCTCACAGGGGCAGCTTGCTGAA.